This T cell receptor beta chain was captured by sequencing in a study of T cell responses to AZD1222 COVID-19 vaccine. Study-level findings and limits: Increased Spike-specific TCR breadth and depth were observed after two AZD1222 doses. White British donors predominated, females outnumbered males, and clonal diversity was possibly underestimated. The peak T cell response came first, and repertoires were sampled only after it.

Comment on this clone: Its antigen is unidentified.

The assay was immunoSEQ multiplex PCR, and TCRdb's table has in-frame clones only and misses some. The sample shows about 86,000 clones, about 72% of them seen only once. The ends were cut back, 1 base at V and 9 bases at J, with 17 bases in the middle. This CDR3 contains 15 residues. CDR1 SGDLS and CDR2 YYNGEE come from the germline V gene. The sequencing used peripheral blood, collected on day 0 of AZD1222 vaccination. The V gene is TRBV9, the J gene TRBJ2-1; D remains ambiguous. The origin of this receptor is an adult in good health. CDR3 bases: TGTGCCAGCAGCGTAAGCCCCGAAGTGGTGGCTGAGCAGTTCTTC. Encoded protein: CASSVSPEVVAEQFF.